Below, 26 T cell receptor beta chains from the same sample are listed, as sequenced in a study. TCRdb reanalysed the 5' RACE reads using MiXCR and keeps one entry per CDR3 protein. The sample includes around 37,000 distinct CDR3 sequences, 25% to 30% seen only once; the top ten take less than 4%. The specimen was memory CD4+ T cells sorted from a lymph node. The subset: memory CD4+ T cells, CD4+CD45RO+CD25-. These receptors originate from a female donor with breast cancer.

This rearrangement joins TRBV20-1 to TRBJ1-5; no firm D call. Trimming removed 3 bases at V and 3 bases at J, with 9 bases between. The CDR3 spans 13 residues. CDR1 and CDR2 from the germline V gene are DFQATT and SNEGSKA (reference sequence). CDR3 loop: CSASAGFNQPQHF. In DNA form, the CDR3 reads TGCAGTGCTAGCGCGGGCTTCAATCAGCCCCAGCATTTT.

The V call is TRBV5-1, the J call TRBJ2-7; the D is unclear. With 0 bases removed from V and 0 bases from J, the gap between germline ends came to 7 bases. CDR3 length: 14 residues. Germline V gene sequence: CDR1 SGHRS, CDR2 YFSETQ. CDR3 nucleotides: TGCGCCAGCAGCTTGGAAGGCAGCTCCTACGAGCAGTACTTC. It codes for CASSLEGSSYEQYF. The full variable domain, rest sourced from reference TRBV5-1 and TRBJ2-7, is KAGVTQTPRYLIKTRGQQVTLSCSPISGHRSVSWYQQTPGQGLQFLFEYFSETQRNKGNFPGRFSGRQFSNSRSEMNVSTLELGDSALYLCASSLEGSSYEQYFGPGTRLTVT.

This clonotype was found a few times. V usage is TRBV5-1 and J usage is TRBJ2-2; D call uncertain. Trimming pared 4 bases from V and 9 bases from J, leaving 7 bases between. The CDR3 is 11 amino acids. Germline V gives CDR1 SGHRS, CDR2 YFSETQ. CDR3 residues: CASSPNRELFF. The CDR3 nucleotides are TGCGCCAGCAGCCCGAACCGGGAGCTGTTTTTT.

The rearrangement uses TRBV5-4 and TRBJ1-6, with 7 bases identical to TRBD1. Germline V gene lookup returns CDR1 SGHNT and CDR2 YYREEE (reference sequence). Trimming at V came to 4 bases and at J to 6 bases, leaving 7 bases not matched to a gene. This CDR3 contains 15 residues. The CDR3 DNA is TGTGCCAGCAGCCCTCGACAGGGCCCTAATTCACCCCTCCACTTT. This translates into CASSPRQGPNSPLHF. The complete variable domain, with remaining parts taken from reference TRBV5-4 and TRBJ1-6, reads ETGVTQSPTHLIKTRGQQVTLRCSSQSGHNTVSWYQQALGQGPQFIFQYYREEENGRGNFPPRFSGLQFPNYSSELNVNALELDDSALYLCASSPRQGPNSPLHFGNGTRLTVT.

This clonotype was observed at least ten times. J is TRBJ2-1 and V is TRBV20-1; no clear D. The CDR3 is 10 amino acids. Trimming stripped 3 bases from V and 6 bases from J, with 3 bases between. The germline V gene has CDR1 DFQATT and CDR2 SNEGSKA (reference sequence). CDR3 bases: TGCAGTGCTAGTGTCAATGAGCAGTTCTTC. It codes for CSASVNEQFF.

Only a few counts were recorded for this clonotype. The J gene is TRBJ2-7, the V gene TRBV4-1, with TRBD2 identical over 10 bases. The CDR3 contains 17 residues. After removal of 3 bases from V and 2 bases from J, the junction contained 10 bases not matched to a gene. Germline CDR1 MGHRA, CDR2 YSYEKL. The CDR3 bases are TGCGCCAGCAGCCAGTCCTCCGGGACTAGCGCTACCTACGAGCAGTACTTC. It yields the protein CASSQSSGTSATYEQYF.

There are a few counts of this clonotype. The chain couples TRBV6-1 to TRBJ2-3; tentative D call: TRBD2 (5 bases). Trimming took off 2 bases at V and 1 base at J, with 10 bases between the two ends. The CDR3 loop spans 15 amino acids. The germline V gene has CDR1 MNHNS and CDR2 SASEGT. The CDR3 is CASSETRAGTDTQYF. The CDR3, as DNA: TGTGCCAGCAGTGAAACTAGGGCTGGCACAGATACGCAGTATTTT.

CDR3 nucleotides: TGTGCCGCAATTGTACAGGGAGGAAACACCATATATTTT. It is translated as CAAIVQGGNTIYF. V gene TRBV10-3 combines with J gene TRBJ1-3, with D possibly matching TRBD1 (6 bases). Trimming left V 11 bases short and J 4 bases short, with 15 bases between. Germline V gives CDR1 ENHRY, CDR2 SYGVKD. The length of the CDR3 is 13 residues.

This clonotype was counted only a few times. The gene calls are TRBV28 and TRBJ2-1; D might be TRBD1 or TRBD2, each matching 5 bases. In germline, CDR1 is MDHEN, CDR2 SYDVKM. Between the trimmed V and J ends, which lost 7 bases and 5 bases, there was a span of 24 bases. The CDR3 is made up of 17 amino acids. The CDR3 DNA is TGTGCCAGCACGAAACTCAATTTCAGGGTCGGGGACAATGAGCAGTTCTTC. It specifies CASTKLNFRVGDNEQFF.

CDR3 loop: CASRAGGTTDTQYF. CDR3 nucleotide sequence: TGCGCCAGCAGGGCGGGGGGCACCACAGATACGCAGTATTTT. This chain links TRBV4-1 with TRBJ2-3; 8 bases map to TRBD2. J lost 2 bases, V lost 6 bases, and 4 bases had no gene match. The CDR3 is 14 amino acids. CDR1 and CDR2 (germline): MGHRA, YSYEKL.

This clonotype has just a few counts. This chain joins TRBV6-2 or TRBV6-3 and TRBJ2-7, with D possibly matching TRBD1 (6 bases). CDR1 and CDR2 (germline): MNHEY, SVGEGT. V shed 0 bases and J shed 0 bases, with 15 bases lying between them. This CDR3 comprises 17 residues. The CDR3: CASSYSTGSGGSYEQYF. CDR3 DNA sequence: TGTGCCAGCAGTTACTCGACAGGCTCTGGGGGCTCCTACGAGCAGTACTTC.

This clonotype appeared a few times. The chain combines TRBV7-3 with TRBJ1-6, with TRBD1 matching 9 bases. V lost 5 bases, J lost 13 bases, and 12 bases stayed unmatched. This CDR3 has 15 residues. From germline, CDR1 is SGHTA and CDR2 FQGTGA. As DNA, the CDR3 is TGTGCCAGCAGCCGCGGGACAGGGACGTCGTGGCCCCTCCACTTT. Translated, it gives CASSRGTGTSWPLHF.

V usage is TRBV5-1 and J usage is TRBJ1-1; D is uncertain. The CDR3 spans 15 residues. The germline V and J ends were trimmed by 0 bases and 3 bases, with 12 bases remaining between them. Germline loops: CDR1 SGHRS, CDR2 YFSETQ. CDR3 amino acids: CASSLEGRGYTEAFF. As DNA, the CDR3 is TGCGCCAGCAGCTTGGAAGGACGGGGTTACACTGAAGCTTTCTTT.

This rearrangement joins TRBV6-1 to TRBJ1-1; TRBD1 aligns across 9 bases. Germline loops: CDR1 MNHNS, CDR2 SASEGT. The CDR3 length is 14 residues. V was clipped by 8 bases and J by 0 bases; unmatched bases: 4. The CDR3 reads CASGDRVMNTEAFF. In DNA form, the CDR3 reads TGTGCCAGCGGGGACAGGGTGATGAACACTGAAGCTTTCTTT.

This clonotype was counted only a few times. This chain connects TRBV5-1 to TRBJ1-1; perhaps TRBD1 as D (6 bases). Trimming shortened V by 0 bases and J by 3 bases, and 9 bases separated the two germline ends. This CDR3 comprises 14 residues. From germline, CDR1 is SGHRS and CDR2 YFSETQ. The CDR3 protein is CASSLGGADTEAFF. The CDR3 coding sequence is TGCGCCAGCAGCTTGGGGGGGGCCGACACTGAAGCTTTCTTT.

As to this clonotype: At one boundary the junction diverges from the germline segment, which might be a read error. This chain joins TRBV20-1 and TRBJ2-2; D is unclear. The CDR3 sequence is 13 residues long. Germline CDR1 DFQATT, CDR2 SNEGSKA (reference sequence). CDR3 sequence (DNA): TGCAGCTCCGCCCCGAAGAACACCTGGGAGCTGTTTTTT. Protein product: CSSAPKNTWELFF.

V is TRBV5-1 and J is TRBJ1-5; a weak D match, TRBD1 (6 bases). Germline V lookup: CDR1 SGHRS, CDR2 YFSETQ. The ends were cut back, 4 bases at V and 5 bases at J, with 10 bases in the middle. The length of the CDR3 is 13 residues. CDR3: CASSMDRHQPQHF. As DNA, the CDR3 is TGCGCCAGCAGCATGGACAGACATCAGCCCCAGCATTTT.

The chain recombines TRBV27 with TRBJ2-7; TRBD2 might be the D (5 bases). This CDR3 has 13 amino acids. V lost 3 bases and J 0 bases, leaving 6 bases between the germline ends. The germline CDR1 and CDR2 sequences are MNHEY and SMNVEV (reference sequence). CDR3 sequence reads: CASSFRDSYEQYF. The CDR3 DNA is TGTGCCAGCAGTTTCCGGGACTCCTACGAGCAGTACTTC.

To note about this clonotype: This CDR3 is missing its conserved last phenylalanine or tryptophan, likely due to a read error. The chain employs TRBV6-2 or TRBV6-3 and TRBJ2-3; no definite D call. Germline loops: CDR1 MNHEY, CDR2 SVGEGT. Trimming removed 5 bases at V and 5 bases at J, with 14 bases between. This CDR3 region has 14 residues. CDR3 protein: CASSPSTSLDTQYL. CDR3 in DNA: TGTGCCAGCAGTCCAAGTACTTCGTTAGATACGCAGTATCTT.

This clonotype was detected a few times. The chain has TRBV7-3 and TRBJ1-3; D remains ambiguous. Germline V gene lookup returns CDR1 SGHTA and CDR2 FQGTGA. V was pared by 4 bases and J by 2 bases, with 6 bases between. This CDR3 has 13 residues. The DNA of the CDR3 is TGTGCCAGCAGCTCTGGACCTGGAAACACCATATATTTT. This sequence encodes CASSSGPGNTIYF.

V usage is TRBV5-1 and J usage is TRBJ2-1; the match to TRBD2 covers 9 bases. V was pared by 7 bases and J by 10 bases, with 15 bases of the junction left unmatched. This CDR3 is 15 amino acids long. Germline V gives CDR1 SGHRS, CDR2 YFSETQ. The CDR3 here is CASSLRGSGSLEQFF. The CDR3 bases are TGCGCCAGCTCCCTCAGGGGTAGCGGGAGCCTGGAGCAGTTCTTC.

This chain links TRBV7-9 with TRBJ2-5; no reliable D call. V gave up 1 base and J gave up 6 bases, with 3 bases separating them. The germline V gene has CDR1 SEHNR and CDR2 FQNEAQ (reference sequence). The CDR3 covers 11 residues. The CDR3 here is CASSLEKTQYF. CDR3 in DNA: TGTGCCAGCAGCTTAGAGAAGACCCAGTACTTC.

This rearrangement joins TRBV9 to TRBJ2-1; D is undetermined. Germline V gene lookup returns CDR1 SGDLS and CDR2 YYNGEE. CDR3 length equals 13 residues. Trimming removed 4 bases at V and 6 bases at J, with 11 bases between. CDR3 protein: CASSLSSINEQFF. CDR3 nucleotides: TGTGCCAGCAGCCTCTCAAGTATCAATGAGCAGTTCTTC.

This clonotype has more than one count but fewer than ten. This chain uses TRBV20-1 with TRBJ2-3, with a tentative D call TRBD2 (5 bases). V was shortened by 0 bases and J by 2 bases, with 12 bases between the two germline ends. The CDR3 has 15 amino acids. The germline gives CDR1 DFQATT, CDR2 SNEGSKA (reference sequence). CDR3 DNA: TGCAGTGCTAGAGAAGCTAGCAGTCCCACAGATACGCAGTATTTT. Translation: CSAREASSPTDTQYF.

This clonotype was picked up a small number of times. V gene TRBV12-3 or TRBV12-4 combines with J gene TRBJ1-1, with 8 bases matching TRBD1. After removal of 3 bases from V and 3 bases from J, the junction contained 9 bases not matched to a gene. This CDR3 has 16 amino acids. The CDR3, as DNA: TGTGCCAGCAGTTTTACCACAGGGGGGAGGGACACTGAAGCTTTCTTT. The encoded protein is CASSFTTGGRDTEAFF.

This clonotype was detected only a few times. The CDR3 nucleotides read TGTGCCAGCCGAGCGATACAGGCGGGCTACGAGCAGTACTTC. Protein: CASRAIQAGYEQYF. The chain links TRBV6-1 to TRBJ2-7; the D call may be TRBD1 or TRBD2 (5 bases each). The CDR3 contains 14 residues. The ends were cut back, 8 bases at V and 3 bases at J, with 17 bases in the middle. Germline CDR1 reads MNHNS; CDR2 reads SASEGT.